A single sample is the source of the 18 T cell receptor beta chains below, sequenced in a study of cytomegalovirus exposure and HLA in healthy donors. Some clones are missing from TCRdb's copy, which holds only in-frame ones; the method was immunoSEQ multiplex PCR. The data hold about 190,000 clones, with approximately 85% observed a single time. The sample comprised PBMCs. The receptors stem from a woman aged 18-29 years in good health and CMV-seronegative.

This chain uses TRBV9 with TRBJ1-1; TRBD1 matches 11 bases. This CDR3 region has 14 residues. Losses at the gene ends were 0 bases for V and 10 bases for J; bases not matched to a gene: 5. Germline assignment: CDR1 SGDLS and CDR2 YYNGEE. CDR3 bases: TGTGCCAGCAGCGTAGGGACAGGGGGCAACGGAGCTTTCTTT. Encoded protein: CASSVGTGGNGAFF.

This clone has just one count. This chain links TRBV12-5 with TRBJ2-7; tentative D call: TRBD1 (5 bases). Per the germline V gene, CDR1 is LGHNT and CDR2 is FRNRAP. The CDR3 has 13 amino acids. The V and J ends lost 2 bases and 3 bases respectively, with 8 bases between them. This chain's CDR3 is CASGLYRFYEQYF. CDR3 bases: TGTGCTAGTGGTTTGTACAGGTTCTACGAGCAGTACTTC.

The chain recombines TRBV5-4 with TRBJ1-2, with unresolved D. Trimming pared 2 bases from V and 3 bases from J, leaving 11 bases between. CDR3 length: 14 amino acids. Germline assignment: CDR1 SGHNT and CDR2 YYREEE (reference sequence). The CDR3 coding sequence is TGTGCCAGCAGCTTATTCCCTGGAGACTATGGCTACACCTTC. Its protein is CASSLFPGDYGYTF.

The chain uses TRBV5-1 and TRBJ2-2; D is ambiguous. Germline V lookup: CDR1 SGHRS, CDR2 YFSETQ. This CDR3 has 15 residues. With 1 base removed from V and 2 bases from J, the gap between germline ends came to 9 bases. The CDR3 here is CASSLTQTNTGELFF. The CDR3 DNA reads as TGCGCCAGCAGCTTGACACAAACCAACACCGGGGAGCTGTTTTTT.

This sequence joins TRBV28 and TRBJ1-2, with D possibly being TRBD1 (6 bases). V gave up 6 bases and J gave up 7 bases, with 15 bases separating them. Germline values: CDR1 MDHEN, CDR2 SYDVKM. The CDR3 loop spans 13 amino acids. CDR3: CASSYTGIGGYTF. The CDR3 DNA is TGTGCCAGCAGCTATACAGGGATCGGTGGCTACACCTTC.

This CDR3 is CASSPRGLAGSKETQYF. CDR3 nucleotides: TGTGCCAGCAGTCCTCGGGGACTAGCGGGGTCCAAAGAGACCCAGTACTTC. The chain combines TRBV2 with TRBJ2-5, with TRBD2 matching 13 bases. V shed 5 bases, J shed 3 bases, and the junction held 9 bases outside the gene matches. CDR3 length equals 17 residues. Germline V gene data show CDR1 as SNHLY and CDR2 as FYNNEI.

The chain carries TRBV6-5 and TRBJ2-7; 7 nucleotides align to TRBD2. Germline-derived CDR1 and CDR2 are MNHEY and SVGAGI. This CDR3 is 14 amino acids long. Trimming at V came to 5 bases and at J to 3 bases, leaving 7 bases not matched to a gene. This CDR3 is CASSPGGGGYEQYF. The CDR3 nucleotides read TGTGCCAGCAGTCCTGGTGGGGGGGGCTACGAGCAGTACTTC.

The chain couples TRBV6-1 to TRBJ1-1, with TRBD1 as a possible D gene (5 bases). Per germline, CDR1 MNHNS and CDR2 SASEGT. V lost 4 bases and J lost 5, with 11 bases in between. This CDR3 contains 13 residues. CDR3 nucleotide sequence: TGTGCCAGCAGTGTGGGGGGAGGAACTGAAGCTTTCTTT. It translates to CASSVGGGTEAFF.

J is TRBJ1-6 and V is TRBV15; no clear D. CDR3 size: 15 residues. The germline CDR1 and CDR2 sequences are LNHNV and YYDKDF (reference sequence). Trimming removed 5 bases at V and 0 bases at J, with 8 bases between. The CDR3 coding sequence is TGTGCCACCAGCGGCGGGATCTCCTATAATTCACCCCTCCACTTT. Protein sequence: CATSGGISYNSPLHF.

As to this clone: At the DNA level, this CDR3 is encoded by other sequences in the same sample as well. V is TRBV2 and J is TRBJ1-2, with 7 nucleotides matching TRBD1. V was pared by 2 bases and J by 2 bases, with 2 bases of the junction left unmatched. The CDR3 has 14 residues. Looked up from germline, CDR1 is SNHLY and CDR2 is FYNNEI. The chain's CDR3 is CASSEQGVNYGYTF. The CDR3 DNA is TGTGCCAGCAGTGAACAGGGGGTGAACTATGGCTACACCTTC.

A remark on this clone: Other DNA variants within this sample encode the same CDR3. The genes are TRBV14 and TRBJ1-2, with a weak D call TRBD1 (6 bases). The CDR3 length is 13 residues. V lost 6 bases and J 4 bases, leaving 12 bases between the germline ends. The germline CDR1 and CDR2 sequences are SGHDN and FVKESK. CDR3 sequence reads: CASSEGDRYGYTF. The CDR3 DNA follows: TGTGCCAGCAGTGAGGGGGACCGCTATGGCTACACCTTC.

This chain's CDR3 is CASSPGQGARKVYEQYF. The CDR3 nucleotides are TGCGCCAGCAGCCCCGGACAGGGGGCTAGAAAAGTCTACGAGCAGTACTTC. This chain links TRBV5-1 with TRBJ2-7; TRBD1 matches 11 bases. Germline CDR1 and CDR2: SGHRS and YFSETQ. Trimming took 4 bases from V and 3 from J; bases not matched to a gene: 12. The CDR3 runs 17 residues.

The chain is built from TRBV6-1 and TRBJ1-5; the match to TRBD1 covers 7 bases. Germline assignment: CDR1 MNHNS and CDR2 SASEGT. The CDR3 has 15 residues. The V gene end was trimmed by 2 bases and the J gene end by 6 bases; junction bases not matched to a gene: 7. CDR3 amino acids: CASSERAGGGQPQHF. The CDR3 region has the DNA TGTGCCAGCAGTGAAAGGGCAGGGGGTGGTCAGCCCCAGCATTTT.

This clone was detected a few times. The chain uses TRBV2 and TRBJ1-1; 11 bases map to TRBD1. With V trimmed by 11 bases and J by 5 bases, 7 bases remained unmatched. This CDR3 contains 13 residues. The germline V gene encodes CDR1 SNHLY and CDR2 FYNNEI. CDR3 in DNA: TGTGCCTCCGGACAGGGGGCGCCGACTGAAGCTTTCTTT. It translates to CASGQGAPTEAFF.

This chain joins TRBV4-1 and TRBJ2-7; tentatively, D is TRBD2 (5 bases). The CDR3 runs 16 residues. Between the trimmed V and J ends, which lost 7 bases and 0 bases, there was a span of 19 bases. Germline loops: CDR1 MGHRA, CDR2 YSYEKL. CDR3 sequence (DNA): TGCGCCAGCACCCCTTTGCTTCCAGCGGACTCCTACGAGCAGTACTTC. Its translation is CASTPLLPADSYEQYF.

In nucleotides, the CDR3 is TGTGCCGCAGGGACAGACTATAATTCACCCCTCCACTTT. Translation: CAAGTDYNSPLHF. This chain links TRBV10-3 with TRBJ1-6; 7 bases are a match to TRBD1. This CDR3 contains 13 residues. Germline loops: CDR1 ENHRY, CDR2 SYGVKD. V trimming: 11 bases; J trimming: 3 bases; junction bases outside the gene matches: 4.

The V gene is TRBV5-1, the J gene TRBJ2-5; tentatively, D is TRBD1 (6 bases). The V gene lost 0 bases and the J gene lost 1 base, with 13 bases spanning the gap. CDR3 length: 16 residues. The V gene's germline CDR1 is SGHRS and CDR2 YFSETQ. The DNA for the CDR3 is TGCGCCAGCAGCTTGGGGGGGACAAGCACCCAAGAGACCCAGTACTTC. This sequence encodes CASSLGGTSTQETQYF.

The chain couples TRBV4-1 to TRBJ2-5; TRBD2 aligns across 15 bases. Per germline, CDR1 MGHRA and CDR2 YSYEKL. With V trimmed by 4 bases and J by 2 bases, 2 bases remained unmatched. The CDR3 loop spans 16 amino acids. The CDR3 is CASSLGTSGGQETQYF. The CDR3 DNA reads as TGCGCCAGCAGCCTTGGGACTAGCGGGGGGCAAGAGACCCAGTACTTC.